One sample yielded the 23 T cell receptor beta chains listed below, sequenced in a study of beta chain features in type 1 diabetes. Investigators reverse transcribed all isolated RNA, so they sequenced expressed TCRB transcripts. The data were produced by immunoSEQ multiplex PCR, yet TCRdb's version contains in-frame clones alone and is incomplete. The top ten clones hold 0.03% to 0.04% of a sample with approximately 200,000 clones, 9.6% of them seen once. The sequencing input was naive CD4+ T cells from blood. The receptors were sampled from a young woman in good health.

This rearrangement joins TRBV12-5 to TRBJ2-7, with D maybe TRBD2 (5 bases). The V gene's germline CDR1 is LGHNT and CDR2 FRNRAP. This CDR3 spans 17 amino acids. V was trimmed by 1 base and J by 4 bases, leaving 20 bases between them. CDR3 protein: CASGLADMTPGGYEQYF. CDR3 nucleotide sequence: TGTGCTAGTGGTTTGGCTGATATGACACCCGGCGGGTACGAGCAGTACTTC.

CDR3 sequence reads: CASSPNSGRNTDTQYF. DNA of the CDR3: TGTGCCAGCAGCCCAAATAGCGGGAGGAACACAGATACGCAGTATTTT. This chain connects TRBV9 to TRBJ2-3; 10 bases agree with TRBD2. The germline V gene encodes CDR1 SGDLS and CDR2 YYNGEE. V was clipped by 4 bases and J by 2 bases; unmatched bases: 7. The CDR3 is made up of 16 amino acids.

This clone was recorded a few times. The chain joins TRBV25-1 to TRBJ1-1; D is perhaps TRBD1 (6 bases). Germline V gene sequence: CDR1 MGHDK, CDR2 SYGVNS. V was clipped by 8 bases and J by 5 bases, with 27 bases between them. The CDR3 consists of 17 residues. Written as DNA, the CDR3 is TGTGCCAGCTCCCGAGATGCGGCAGGGGTCGGGAGGACTGAAGCTTTCTTT. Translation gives CASSRDAAGVGRTEAFF.

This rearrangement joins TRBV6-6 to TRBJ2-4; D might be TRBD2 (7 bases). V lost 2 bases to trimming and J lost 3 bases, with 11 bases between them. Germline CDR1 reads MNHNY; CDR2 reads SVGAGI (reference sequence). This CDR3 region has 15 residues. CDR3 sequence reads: CASSYRGADKNIQYF. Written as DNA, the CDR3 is TGTGCCAGCAGTTACCGGGGGGCCGACAAAAACATTCAGTACTTC.

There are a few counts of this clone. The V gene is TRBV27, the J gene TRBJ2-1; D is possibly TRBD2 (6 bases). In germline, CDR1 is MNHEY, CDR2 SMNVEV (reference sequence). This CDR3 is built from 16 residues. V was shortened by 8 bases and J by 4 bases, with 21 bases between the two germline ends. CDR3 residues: CASGPPSGESYNEQFF. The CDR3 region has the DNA TGTGCCAGCGGCCCTCCTTCGGGGGAATCATACAATGAGCAGTTCTTC.

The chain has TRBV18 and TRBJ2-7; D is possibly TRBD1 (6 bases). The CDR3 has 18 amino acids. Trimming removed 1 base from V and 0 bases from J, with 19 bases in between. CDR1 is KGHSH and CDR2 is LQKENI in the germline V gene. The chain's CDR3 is CASSPLPYRELTSYEQYF. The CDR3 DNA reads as TGTGCCAGCTCACCACTCCCGTACAGGGAACTAACCTCCTACGAGCAGTACTTC.

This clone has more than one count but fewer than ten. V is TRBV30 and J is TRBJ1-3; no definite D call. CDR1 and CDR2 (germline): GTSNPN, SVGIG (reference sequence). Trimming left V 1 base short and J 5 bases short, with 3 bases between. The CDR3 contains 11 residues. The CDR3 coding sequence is TGTGCCTGGAGTGACAGAAACACCATATATTTT. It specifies CAWSDRNTIYF.

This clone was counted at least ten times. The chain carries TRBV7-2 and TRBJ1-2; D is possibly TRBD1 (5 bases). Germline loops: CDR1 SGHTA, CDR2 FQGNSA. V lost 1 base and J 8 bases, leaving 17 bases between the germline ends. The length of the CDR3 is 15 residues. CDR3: CASSLDLARAGGYTF. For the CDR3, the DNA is TGTGCCAGCAGCTTAGATCTGGCCAGGGCCGGAGGCTACACCTTC.

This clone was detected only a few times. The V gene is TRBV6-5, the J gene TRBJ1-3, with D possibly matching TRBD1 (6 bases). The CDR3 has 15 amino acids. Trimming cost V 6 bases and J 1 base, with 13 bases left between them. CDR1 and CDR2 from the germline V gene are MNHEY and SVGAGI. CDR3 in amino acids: CASRAAGASGNTIYF. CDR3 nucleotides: TGTGCCAGCAGGGCCGCAGGGGCATCTGGAAACACCATATATTTT.

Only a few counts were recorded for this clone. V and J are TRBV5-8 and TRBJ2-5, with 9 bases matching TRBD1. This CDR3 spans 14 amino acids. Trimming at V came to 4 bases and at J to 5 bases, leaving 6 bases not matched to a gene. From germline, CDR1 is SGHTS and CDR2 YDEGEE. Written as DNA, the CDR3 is TGTGCCAGCAGCAGGGACAGGGTGCGGGAGACCCAGTACTTC. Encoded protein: CASSRDRVRETQYF.

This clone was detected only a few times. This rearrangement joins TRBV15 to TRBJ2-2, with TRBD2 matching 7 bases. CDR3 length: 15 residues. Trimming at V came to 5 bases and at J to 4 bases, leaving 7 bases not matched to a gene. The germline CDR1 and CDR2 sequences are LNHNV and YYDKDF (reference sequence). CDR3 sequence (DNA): TGTGCCACCAGCGCACGGGAGCGGGGCACCGGGGAGCTGTTTTTT. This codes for CATSARERGTGELFF.

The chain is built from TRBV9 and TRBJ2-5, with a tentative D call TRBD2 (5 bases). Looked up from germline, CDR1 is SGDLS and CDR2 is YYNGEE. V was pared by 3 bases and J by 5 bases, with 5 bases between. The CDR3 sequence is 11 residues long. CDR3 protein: CASSAGETQYF. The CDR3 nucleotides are TGTGCCAGCAGCGCGGGGGAGACCCAGTACTTC.

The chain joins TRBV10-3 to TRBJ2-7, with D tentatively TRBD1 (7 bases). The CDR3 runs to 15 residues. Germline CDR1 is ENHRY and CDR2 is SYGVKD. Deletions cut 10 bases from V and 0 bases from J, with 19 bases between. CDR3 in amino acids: CATEEGAAGSYEQYF. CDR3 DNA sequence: TGTGCCACCGAGGAGGGGGCCGCTGGCTCCTACGAGCAGTACTTC.

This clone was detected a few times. CDR3 DNA: TGTGCCAGCAGCAGGTGGGGGATTGGGACAGGGTCAGGTGAGCAGTTCTTC. This sequence encodes CASSRWGIGTGSGEQFF. The chain carries TRBV7-2 and TRBJ2-1; 9 nucleotides align to TRBD1. Germline assignment: CDR1 SGHTA and CDR2 FQGNSA. Trimming removed 5 bases from V and 9 bases from J; junction bases left unmatched: 17. The CDR3 spans 17 residues.

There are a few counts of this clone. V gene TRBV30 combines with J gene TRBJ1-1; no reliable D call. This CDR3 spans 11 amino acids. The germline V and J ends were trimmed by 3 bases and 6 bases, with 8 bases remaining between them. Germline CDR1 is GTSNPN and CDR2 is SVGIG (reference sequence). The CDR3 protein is CAWRERAEAFF. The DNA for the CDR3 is TGTGCCTGGAGGGAGAGGGCTGAAGCTTTCTTT.

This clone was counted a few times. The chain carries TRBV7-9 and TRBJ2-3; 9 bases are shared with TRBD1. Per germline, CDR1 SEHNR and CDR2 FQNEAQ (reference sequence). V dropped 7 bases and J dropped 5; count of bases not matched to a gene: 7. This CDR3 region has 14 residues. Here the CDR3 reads CASIFTGGKDTQYF. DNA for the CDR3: TGTGCCAGCATTTTCACAGGGGGCAAAGATACGCAGTATTTT. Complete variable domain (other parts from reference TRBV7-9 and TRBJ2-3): DTGVSQNPRHKITKRGQNVTFRCDPISEHNRLYWYRQTLGQGPEFLTYFQNEAQLEKSRLLSDRFSAERPKGSFSTLEIQRTEQGDSAMYLCASIFTGGKDTQYFGPGTRLTVL.

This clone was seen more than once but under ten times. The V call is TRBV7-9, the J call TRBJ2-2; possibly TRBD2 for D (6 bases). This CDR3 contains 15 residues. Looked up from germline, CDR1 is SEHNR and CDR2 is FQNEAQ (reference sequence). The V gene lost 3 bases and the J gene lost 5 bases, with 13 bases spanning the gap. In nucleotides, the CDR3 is TGTGCCAGCAGCTTCTTACTAGCAGGGACCGGGGAGCTGTTTTTT. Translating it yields CASSFLLAGTGELFF. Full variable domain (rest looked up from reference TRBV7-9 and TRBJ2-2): DTGVSQNPRHKITKRGQNVTFRCDPISEHNRLYWYRQTLGQGPEFLTYFQNEAQLEKSRLLSDRFSAERPKGSFSTLEIQRTEQGDSAMYLCASSFLLAGTGELFFGEGSRLTVL.

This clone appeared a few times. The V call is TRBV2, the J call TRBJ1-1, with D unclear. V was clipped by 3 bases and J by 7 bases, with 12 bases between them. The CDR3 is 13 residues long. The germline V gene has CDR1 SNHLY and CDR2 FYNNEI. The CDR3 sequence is CASSERGYGEAFF. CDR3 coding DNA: TGTGCCAGCAGTGAGCGGGGATATGGTGAAGCTTTCTTT.

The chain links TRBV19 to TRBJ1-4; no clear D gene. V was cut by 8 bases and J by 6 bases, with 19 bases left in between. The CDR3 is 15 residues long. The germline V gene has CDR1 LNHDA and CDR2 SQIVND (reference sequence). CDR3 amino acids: CASLPRPPGDEKLFF. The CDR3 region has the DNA TGTGCCAGTCTACCCCGGCCCCCGGGAGATGAAAAACTGTTTTTT.

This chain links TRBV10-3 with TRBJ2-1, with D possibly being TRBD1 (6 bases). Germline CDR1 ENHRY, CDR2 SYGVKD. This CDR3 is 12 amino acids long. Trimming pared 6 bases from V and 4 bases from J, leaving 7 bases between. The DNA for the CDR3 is TGTGCCATCAGAGACAGGTACAATGAGCAGTTCTTC. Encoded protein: CAIRDRYNEQFF.

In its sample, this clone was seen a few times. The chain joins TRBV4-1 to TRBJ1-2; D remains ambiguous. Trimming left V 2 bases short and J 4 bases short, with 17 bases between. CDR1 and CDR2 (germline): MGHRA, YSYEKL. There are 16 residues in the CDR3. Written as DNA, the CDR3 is TGCGCCAGCAGCCAACCCCGGGAGGGAGGTTCCTATGGCTACACCTTC. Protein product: CASSQPREGGSYGYTF.

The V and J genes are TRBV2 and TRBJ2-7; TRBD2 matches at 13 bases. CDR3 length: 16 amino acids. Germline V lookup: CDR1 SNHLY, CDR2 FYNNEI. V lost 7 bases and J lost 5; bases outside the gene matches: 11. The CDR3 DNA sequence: TGTGCCAGCACCCTAGGACTAGCGGGAGACAACCACGAGCAGTACTTC. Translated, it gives CASTLGLAGDNHEQYF.

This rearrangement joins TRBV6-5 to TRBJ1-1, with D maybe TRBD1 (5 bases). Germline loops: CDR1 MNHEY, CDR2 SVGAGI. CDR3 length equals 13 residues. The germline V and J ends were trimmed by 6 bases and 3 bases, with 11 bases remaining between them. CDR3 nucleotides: TGTGCCAGCAGGACACCACAGGACACTGAAGCTTTCTTT. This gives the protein CASRTPQDTEAFF.